This T cell receptor beta chain was identified in a study of memory CD4+ T cells and cytomegalovirus serostatus. Single viable CD3+CD4+CD8-CD45RO+ cells were sorted as the memory CD4+ T cells. The CDR3 is 14 residues long. Germline V gene lookup returns CDR1 MGHDK and CDR2 SYGVNS. V was pared by 7 bases and J by 9 bases, with 21 bases between. This table comes from immunoSEQ multiplex PCR, and its TCRdb copy is limited to in-frame clones, with some not included. The sample shows about 48,000 clones, more than 70% of them seen only once. This TCR derives from an adult in good health and CMV-seronegative. This sequence joins TRBV25-1 and TRBJ1-2; D is undetermined. The specimen sequenced was memory CD4+ T cells from blood. The CDR3 sequence: CASTEANTGSRYTF. The CDR3, as DNA: TGTGCCAGCACCGAGGCAAATACGGGGTCTCGCTACACCTTC.